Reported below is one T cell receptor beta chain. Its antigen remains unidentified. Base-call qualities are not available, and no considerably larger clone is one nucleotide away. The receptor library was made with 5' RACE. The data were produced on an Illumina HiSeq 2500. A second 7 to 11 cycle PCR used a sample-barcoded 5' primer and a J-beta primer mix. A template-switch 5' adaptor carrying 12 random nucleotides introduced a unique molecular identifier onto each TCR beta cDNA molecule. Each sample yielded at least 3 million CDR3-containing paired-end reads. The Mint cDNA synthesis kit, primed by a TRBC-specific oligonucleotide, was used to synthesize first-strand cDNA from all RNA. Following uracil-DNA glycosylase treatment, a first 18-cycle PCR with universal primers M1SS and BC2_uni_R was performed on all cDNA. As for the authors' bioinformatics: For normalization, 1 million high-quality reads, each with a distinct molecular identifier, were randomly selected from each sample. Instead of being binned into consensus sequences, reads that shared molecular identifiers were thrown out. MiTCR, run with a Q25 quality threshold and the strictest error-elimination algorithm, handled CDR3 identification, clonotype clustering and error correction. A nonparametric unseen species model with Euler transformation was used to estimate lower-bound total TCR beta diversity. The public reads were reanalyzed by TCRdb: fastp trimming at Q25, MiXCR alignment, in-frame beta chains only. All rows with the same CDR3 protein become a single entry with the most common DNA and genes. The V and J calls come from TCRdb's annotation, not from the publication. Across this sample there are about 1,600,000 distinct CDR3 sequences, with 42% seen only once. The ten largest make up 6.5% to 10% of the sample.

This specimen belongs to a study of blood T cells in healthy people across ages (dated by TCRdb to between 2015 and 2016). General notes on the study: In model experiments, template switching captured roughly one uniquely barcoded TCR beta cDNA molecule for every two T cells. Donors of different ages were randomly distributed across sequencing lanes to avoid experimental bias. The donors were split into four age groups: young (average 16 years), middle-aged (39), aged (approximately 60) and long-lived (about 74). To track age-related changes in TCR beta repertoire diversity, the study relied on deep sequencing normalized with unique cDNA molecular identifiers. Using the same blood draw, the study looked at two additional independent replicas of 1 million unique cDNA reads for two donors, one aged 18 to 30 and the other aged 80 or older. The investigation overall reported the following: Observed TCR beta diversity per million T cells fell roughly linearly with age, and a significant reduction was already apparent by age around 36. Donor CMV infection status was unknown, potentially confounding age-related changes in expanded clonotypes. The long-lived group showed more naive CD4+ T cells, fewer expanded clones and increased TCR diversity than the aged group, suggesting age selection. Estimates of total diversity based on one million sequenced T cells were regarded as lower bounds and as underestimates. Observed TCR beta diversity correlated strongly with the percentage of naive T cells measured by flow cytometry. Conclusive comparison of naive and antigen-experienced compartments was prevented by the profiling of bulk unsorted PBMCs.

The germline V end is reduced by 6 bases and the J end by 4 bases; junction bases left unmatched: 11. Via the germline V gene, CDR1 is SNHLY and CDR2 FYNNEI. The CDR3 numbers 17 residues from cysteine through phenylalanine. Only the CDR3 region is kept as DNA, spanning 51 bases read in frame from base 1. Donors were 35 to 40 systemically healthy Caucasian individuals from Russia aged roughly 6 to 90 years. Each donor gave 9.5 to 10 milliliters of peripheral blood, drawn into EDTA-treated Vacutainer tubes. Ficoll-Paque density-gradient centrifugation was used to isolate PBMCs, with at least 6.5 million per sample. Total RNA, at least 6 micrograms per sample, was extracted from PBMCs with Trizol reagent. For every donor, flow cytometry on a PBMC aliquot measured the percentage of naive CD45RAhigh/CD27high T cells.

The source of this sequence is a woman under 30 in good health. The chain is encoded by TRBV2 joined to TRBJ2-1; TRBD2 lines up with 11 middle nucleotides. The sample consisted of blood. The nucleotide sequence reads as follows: TGTGCCAGCAGAAGGGGTAGCGGGAGGGCCGGTTACAATGAGCAGTTCTTC. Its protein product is CASRRGSGRAGYNEQFF. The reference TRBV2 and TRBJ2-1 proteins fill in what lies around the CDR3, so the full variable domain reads EPEVTQTPSHQVTQMGQEVILRCVPISNHLYFYWYRQILGQKVEFLVSFYNNEISEKSEIFDDQFSVERPDGSNFTLKIRSTKLEDSAMYFCASRRGSGRAGYNEQFFGPGTRLTVL.